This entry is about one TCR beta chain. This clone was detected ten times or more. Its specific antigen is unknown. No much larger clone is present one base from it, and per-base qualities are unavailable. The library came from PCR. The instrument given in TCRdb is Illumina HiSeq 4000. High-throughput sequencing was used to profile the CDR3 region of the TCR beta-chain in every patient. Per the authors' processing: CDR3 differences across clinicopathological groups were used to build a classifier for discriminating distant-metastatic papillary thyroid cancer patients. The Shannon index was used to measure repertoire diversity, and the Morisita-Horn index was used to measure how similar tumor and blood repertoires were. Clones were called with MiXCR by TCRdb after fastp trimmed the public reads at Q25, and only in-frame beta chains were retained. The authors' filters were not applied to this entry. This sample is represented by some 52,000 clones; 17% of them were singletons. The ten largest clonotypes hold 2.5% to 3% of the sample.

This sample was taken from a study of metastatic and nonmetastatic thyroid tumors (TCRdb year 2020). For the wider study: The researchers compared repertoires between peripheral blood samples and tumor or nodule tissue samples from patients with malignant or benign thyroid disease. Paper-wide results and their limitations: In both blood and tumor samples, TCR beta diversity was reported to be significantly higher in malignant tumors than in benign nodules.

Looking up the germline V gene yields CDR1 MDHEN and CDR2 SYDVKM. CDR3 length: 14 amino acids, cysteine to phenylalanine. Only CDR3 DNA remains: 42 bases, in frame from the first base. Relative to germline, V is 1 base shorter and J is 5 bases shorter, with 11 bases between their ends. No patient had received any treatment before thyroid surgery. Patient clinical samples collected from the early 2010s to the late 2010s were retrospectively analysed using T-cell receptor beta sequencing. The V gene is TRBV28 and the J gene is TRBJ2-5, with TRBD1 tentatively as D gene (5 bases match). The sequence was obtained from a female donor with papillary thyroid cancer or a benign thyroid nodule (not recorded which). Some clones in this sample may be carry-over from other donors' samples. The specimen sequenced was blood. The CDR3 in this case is CASSLSRGPETQYF. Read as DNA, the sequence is TGTGCCAGCAGTTTATCAAGGGGCCCGGAGACCCAGTACTTC.